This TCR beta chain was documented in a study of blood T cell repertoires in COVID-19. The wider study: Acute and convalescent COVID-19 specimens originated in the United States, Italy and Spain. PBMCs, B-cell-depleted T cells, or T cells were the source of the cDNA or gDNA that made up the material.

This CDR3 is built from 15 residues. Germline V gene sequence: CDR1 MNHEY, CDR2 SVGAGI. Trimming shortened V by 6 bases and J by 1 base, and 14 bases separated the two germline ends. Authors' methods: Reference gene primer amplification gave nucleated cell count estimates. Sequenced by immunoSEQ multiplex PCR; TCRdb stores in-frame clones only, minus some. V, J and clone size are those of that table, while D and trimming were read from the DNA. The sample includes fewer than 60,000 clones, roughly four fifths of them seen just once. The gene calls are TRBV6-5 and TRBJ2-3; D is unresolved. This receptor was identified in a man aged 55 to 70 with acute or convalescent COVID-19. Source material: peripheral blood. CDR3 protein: CASRRGTLGTDTQYF. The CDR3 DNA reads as TGTGCCAGCAGGCGAGGAACCCTTGGCACAGATACGCAGTATTTT.